These T cell receptor beta chains were read from a single sample in a study of early T cells in non-severe SARS-CoV-2 infection. Each CDR3 protein is one row after TCRdb ran MiXCR on the 5' RACE reads. This table holds about 69,000 distinct CDR3 sequences, approximately 9.5% found once. Sequencing was performed on whole blood. The source of these receptors is an adult who was a healthcare worker with PCR-confirmed SARS-CoV-2 infection or an uninfected control (not recorded which). Both conserved end residues are part of each CDR3. The D gene is left open where the match is weak. Clone size is shown for a subset of rows, as once, few, many or a class of expanded clone.

TGTGTCAGTAGTATTATCGGGAGCTACGAGCAGTACTTC,CVSSIIGSYEQYF,NA,TRBV19,TRBJ2-7,NA
TGTGCCAGCTCACCCTTCTCTCGCCGGCAAGAGACCCAGTACTTC,CASSPFSRRQETQYF,NA,TRBV18,TRBJ2-5,many
TGTGCCATCAGACGCGGACAGGGCCCCTACGAGCAGTACTTC,CAIRRGQGPYEQYF,TRBD1,TRBV10-3,TRBJ2-7,few
TGTGCCAGCACCCGGGCCGGAAAAGAGACCCAGTACTTC,CASTRAGKETQYF,NA,TRBV12-3/TRBV12-4,TRBJ2-5,many
TGCAGCGTTGATCACAGCACAGATACGCAGTATTTT,CSVDHSTDTQYF,NA,TRBV29-1,TRBJ2-3,many
TGCAGTGCTAGAGATAGAGTGGGTTATGGCTACACCTTC,CSARDRVGYGYTF,NA,TRBV20-1,TRBJ1-2,NA
TGCAGTGCTCGTGGACCCCAGTCCACAGATACGCAGTATTTT,CSARGPQSTDTQYF,NA,TRBV20-1,TRBJ2-3,many
TGTGCCAGCAGTTACGGAGCTAGCGGGGACTACGAGCAGTACTTC,CASSYGASGDYEQYF,TRBD2,TRBV6-5,TRBJ2-7,NA
TGTGCCAGCAGCTTAGACCGTCCTCTAGCCGACCCCTCCTACGAGCAGTACTTC,CASSLDRPLADPSYEQYF,NA,TRBV7-2,TRBJ2-7,many
TGTGCCATCACGGATGGGGCGGGACAGGGACCAGATACGCAGTATTTT,CAITDGAGQGPDTQYF,TRBD1,TRBV10-3,TRBJ2-3,NA
TGTGCCAGCAGGCCAACAGGGGAACAGGAGGGTCCCCGAAGGACCGGGGAGCTGTTTTTT,CASRPTGEQEGPRRTGELFF,NA,TRBV7-9,TRBJ2-2,many
TGTGCCAGCGGGACAGAGACAAACTATGGCTACACCTTC,CASGTETNYGYTF,TRBD1,TRBV7-2,TRBJ1-2,many
TGTGCCAGTAGTAACGCCGGTGGCCAGATCTACGAGCAGTACTTC,CASSNAGGQIYEQYF,NA,TRBV19,TRBJ2-7,NA
TGCGCCAGCAGCTTGGCCGGAGGGATTGGTGAGCAGTTCTTC,CASSLAGGIGEQFF,NA,TRBV5-1,TRBJ2-1,NA
TGTGCCAGCAGTCCCCAGGAGGCCGAGCAGTACTTC,CASSPQEAEQYF,NA,TRBV2,TRBJ2-7,many
TGTGCCAGCAGTCGACTAGCGATCTACAATGAGCAGTTCTTC,CASSRLAIYNEQFF,TRBD2,TRBV12-3/TRBV12-4,TRBJ2-1,NA
TGTGCCAGCAGCCTACTCACAGGATCGGGCGAGCAGTACTTC,CASSLLTGSGEQYF,NA,TRBV5-6,TRBJ2-7,NA
TGTGCCAGCAGCGCCCCGGGACTAGCCCTTAATGAGCAGTTCTTC,CASSAPGLALNEQFF,TRBD2,TRBV6-2/TRBV6-3,TRBJ2-1,NA
TGTGCCAGCAGTTACTCTATAAGAAACACTGAAGCTTTCTTT,CASSYSIRNTEAFF,NA,TRBV6-6,TRBJ1-1,few
TGTGCCAGCAGCTGGGGGCAGGGACCGAGCTCCTATAATTCACCCCTCCACTTT,CASSWGQGPSSYNSPLHF,NA,TRBV3-1,TRBJ1-6,NA
TGTGCCAGCAGCCCGTCGATTACAGGGGATACGCAGTATTTT,CASSPSITGDTQYF,NA,TRBV14,TRBJ2-3,many
TGTGCCAGCAGGAGACAGACAGGTGTGGAGGGTATTATCCCGCAGTATTTT,CASRRQTGVEGIIPQYF,NA,TRBV27,TRBJ2-3,NA
TGCAGCGTTGAAGTCCTAGCGGGAGGATACTACGAGCAGTACTTC,CSVEVLAGGYYEQYF,TRBD2,TRBV29-1,TRBJ2-7,NA
TGTGCCAGCCACCGGGACAGGGCGTACACCGGGGAGCTGTTTTTT,CASHRDRAYTGELFF,TRBD1,TRBV12-3/TRBV12-4,TRBJ2-2,few
TGTGCCAGCAGCTTAACGGGGGGCCGCAATCAGCCCCAGCATTTT,CASSLTGGRNQPQHF,NA,TRBV11-1,TRBJ1-5,few
TGCAGTGCTAGGAGCGGGGGCACGAACACCGGGGAGCTGTTTTTT,CSARSGGTNTGELFF,TRBD2,TRBV20-1,TRBJ2-2,NA
TGCGCCAGCAGCCAAGATTCGGGTGCGGATACGCAGTATTTT,CASSQDSGADTQYF,NA,TRBV4-1,TRBJ2-3,NA
TGTGCCAGCAGCCAAGATACAGGGCGGAGTTTCGGCTACACCTTC,CASSQDTGRSFGYTF,NA,TRBV3-1,TRBJ1-2,NA
TGTGCCAGCTCTTGGACTAGAGAATACAATGAGCAGTTCTTC,CASSWTREYNEQFF,TRBD2,TRBV2,TRBJ2-1,NA
TGCAGTGCCAGCACCGGGACAGGGGACGGCACAGATACGCAGTATTTT,CSASTGTGDGTDTQYF,TRBD1,TRBV20-1,TRBJ2-3,NA
TGTGCCAGCAGCCCAGATCGGAACACGATCTATGGCTACACCTTC,CASSPDRNTIYGYTF,NA,TRBV11-2,TRBJ1-2,many
TGTGCCAGCAGCCATGGGGGGCCAGATACGCAGTATTTT,CASSHGGPDTQYF,NA,TRBV3-1,TRBJ2-3,NA
TGCGCCAGCAGGACCAGCTACTCCTACAATGAGCAGTTCTTC,CASRTSYSYNEQFF,NA,TRBV5-1,TRBJ2-1,NA
TGTGCCAGCAGCTCCCTGGGTCAGCCCCAGCATTTT,CASSSLGQPQHF,NA,TRBV5-5,TRBJ1-5,few
TGTGCCAGCATCGCGGAGGGCGGAGCGGGCCATGAGCAGTTCTTC,CASIAEGGAGHEQFF,NA,TRBV7-2,TRBJ2-1,many
TGTGCTGCCGGGACAGGAGCCTACGAGCAGTACTTC,CAAGTGAYEQYF,TRBD1,TRBV19,TRBJ2-7,few
TGTGCCAGCAGCCCCCTGCAGGGGGCCGGGAACACTGAAGCTTTCTTT,CASSPLQGAGNTEAFF,TRBD1,TRBV3-1,TRBJ1-1,many
TGTGCCAGCAGCTTAACAGGGCCATCAACTGAAGCTTTCTTT,CASSLTGPSTEAFF,NA,TRBV7-3,TRBJ1-1,NA
TGTGCCACCACGGGAGAGGAGGAGACCCAGTACTTC,CATTGEEETQYF,NA,TRBV7-9,TRBJ2-5,many
TGTGCCAGCAGTGATTCAGGGTTGGGGGTCGGGAACACTGAAGCTTTCTTT,CASSDSGLGVGNTEAFF,NA,TRBV6-1,TRBJ1-1,many
TGTGCCAGCAGCCCCTCCCGGGGGGGGCCCATTACGCAGTATTTT,CASSPSRGGPITQYF,TRBD2,TRBV11-2,TRBJ2-3,few
TGCAGCGTTTTTGTCGGCGCCGGGGAGCTGTTTTTT,CSVFVGAGELFF,NA,TRBV29-1,TRBJ2-2,few
TGTGCCAGCAGTGAATACGGGGATAGGGAGCATGATCAGCCCCAGCATTTT,CASSEYGDREHDQPQHF,NA,TRBV2,TRBJ1-5,NA
TGTGCCAGCAGCCAACTAGCAGCAGATACGCAGTATTTT,CASSQLAADTQYF,NA,TRBV3-1,TRBJ2-3,few
TGTGCCAGCAGCTTGGGGCAGAGTGGGGAGCTGTTTTTT,CASSLGQSGELFF,NA,TRBV5-5,TRBJ2-2,NA